This paragraph reports one TCR beta chain. What it binds is unknown. CDR1 and CDR2 from the germline V gene are SGHDT and YYEEEE. The CDR3 is 14 residues long. V lost 1 base to trimming and J lost 5 bases, with 12 bases between them. The sample is drawn from a study of tumor-infiltrating lymphocytes in localized non-small cell lung cancer. The protocol was immunoSEQ multiplex PCR, while the TCRdb copy is restricted to in-frame clones and leaves out a portion. The table records tens of thousands of clones, 70% to 90% of them present only once. Findings and limits, study-wide: Available tissue quantity limited TCR sequencing to a patient subset. Different pieces of the same tissue went to different assays, confounding technical variation with intratumor heterogeneity.

V usage is TRBV5-6 and J usage is TRBJ2-5, with TRBD1 as a possible D gene (6 bases). The receptor's source is a human donor with non-small cell lung cancer. Sequencing was carried out using lung tumor tissue. The CDR3 here is CASSLPRDTETQYF. CDR3 DNA sequence: TGTGCCAGCAGCTTGCCCCGGGACACGGAGACCCAGTACTTC. Filled out from reference TRBV5-6 and TRBJ2-5, the complete variable domain reads DAGVTQSPTHLIKTRGQQVTLRCSPKSGHDTVSWYQQALGQGPQFIFQYYEEEERQRGNFPDRFSGHQFPNYSSELNVNALLLGDSALYLCASSLPRDTETQYFGPGTRLLVL.